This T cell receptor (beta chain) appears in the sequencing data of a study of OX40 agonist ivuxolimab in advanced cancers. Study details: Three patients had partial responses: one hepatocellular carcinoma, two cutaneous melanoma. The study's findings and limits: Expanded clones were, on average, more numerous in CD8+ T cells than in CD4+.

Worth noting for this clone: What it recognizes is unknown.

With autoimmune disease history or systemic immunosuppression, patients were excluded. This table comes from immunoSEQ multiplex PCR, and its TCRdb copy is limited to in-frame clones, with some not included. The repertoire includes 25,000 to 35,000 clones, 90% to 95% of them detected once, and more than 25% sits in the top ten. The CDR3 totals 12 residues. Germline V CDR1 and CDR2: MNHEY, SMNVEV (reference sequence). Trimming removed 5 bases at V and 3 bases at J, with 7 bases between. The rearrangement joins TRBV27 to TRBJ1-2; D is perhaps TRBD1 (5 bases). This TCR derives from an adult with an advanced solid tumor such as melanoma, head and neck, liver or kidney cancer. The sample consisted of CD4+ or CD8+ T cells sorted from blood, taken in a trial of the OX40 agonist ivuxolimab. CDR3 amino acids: CASSGADYGYTF. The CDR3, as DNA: TGTGCCAGCAGTGGGGCGGACTATGGCTACACCTTC.